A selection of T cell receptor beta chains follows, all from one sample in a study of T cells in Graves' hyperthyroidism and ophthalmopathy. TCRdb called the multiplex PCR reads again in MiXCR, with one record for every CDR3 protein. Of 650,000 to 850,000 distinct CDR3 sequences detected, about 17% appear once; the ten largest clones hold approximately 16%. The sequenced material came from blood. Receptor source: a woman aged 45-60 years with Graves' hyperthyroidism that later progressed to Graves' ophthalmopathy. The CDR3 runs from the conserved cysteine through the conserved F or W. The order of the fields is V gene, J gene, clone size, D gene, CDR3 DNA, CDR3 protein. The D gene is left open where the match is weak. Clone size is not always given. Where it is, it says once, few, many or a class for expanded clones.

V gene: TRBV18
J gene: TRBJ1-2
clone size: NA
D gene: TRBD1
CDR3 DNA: TGTGCCAGCTCACCGACCGGGACAGGGGAAGGCTACACCTTC
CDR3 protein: CASSPTGTGEGYTF

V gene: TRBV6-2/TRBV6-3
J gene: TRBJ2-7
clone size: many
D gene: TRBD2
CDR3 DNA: TGTGCCAGCAGTAACCCCCTTCCGGGGGGAAAGGAGCAGTACTTC
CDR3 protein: CASSNPLPGGKEQYF

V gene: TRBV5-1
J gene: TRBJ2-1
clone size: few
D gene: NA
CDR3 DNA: TGCGCCAGCAGCTTGGCCTCGATCGAGCAGTTCTTC
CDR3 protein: CASSLASIEQFF

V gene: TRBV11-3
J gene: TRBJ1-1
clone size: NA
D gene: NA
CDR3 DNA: TGTGCCAGCAGCTTCTTTTCCCCCAAAACAGTTTACACTGAAGCTTTCTTT
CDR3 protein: CASSFFSPKTVYTEAFF

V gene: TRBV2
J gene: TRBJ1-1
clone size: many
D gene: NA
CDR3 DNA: TGTGCCAGCAAGGTAGGCTGGGAGACTGAAGCTTTCTTT
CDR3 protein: CASKVGWETEAFF

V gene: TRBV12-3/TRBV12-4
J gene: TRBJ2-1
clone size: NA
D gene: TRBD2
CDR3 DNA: TGTGCCAGCAGTTTAACGGGGACTAGCATTTATGAGCAGTTCTTC
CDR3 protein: CASSLTGTSIYEQFF

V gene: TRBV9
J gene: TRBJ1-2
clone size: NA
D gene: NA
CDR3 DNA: TGTGCCAGCAGCGTAGGCGCACCGGTCGGGTATGGCTACACCTTC
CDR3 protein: CASSVGAPVGYGYTF

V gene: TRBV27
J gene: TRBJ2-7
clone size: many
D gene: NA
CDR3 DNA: TGTGCCAGCAGTCCCCTAGGGGGCGAGCAGTACTTC
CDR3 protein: CASSPLGGEQYF

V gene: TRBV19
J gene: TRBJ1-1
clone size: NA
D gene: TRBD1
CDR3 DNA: TGTGCCAGTAGTACTGGACAGGGGTTTCCTTTCTTT
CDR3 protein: CASSTGQGFPFF

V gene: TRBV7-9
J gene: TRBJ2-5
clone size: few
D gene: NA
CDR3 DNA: TGTGCCAGCAGCTACCTCACAGGAGTAGAGACCCAGTACTTC
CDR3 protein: CASSYLTGVETQYF

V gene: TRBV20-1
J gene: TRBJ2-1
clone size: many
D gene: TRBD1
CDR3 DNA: TGCAGTGCTGCTATGACAGGGTACGGCCATGAGCAGTTCTTC
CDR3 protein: CSAAMTGYGHEQFF

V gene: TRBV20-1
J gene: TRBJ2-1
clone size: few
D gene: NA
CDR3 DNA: TGCAGTGCCAAACTGCGGGGCTACAATGAGCAGTTCTTC
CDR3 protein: CSAKLRGYNEQFF

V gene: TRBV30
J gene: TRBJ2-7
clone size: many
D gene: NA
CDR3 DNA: TGTGCCTGGAGTTCGGCTGGCGAGCAGTACTTC
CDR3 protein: CAWSSAGEQYF

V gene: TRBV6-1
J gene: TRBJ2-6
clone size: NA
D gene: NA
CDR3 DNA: TGTGCCAGCGCTAAAGCGGAGGGAAACTCTGGGGCCAACGTCCTGACTTTC
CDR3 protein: CASAKAEGNSGANVLTF

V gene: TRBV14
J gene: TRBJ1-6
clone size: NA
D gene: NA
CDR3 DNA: TGTGCCAGCAGCCAGGGTAGAAAGGTTTCGCCCCTCCACTTT
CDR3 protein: CASSQGRKVSPLHF

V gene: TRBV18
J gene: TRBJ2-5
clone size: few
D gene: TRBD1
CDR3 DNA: TGTGCCAGCTCATTTCCGGGACAGGGAAGTGGAGAGACCCAGTACTTC
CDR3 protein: CASSFPGQGSGETQYF

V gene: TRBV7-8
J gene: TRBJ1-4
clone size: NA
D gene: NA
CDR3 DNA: TGTGCCAGCAGCTTAGATAGACGGGCTGAAAAACTGTTTTTT
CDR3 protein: CASSLDRRAEKLFF

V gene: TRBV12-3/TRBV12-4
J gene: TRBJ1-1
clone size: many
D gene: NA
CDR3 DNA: TGTGCCAGCAGTTTAAATGTGGTATCGGACACTGAAGCTTTCTTT
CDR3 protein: CASSLNVVSDTEAFF

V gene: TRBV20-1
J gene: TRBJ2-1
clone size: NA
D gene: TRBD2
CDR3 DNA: TGCAGTGCTTGTCCTTCTAGCGGGGGGGCCCTTTTCTGTGAGCAGTTCTTC
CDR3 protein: CSACPSSGGALFCEQFF

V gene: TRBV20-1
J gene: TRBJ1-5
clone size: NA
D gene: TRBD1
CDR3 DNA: TGCAGTGCTACTCCCGGGACAGATAGCAATCAGCCCCAGCATTTT
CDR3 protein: CSATPGTDSNQPQHF

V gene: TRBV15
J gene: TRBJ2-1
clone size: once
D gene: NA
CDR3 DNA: TGTGCCGCCAGCAGAAGACAGATGAGCATTACGGTCGGTGAGCAGTTCTTC
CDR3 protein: CAASRRQMSITVGEQFF

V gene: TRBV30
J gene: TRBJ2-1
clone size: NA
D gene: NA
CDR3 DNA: TGTGCCTGGAGTGTACGCCGGAGTGAGCAGTTCTTC
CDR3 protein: CAWSVRRSEQFF

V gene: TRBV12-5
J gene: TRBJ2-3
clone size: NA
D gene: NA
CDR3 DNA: TGTGCTAGTGGTCGCCTGGGAGAGCGGCGGAGCACAGATACGCAGTATTTT
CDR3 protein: CASGRLGERRSTDTQYF

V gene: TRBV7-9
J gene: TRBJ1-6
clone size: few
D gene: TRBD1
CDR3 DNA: TGTGCCAGCAGCTTTCGAAGAGGGGACAGGTCGCGGGATTCACCCCTCCACTTT
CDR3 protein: CASSFRRGDRSRDSPLHF

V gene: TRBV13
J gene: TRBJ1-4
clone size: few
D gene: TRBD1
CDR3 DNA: TGTGCCAGCAGCCTCGGGCTGAGGGGGCCTAATGAAAAACTGTTTTTT
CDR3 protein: CASSLGLRGPNEKLFF

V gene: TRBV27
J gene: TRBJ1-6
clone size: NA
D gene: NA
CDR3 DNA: TGTGCCAGCAGGATATTCGGGTCAAGAAATTCACCCCTCCACTTT
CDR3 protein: CASRIFGSRNSPLHF

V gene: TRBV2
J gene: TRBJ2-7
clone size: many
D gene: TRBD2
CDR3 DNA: TGTGCCAGCAGTGAAGATATGCAGCGGGGCTACGAGCAGTACTTC
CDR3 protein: CASSEDMQRGYEQYF

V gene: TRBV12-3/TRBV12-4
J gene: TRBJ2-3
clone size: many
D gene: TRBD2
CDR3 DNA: TGTGCCAGCAATCATGGGGGGGTTCCAGATACGCAGTATTTT
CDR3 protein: CASNHGGVPDTQYF

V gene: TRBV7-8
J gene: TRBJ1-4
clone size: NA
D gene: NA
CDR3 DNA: TGTGCCAGCAGCCAAGGGCGTGCTTACTCCGAAAAACTGTTTTTT
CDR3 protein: CASSQGRAYSEKLFF

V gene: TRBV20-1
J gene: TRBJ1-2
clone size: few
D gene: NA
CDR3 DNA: TGCAGTGCTAGAGAGTTGGTGGGGACCTATGGCTACACCTTC
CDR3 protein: CSARELVGTYGYTF

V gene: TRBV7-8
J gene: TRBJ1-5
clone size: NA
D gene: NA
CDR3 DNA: TGTGCCAGCAGCCCTGGTGGACAGAGTAATCAGCCCCAGCATTTT
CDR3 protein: CASSPGGQSNQPQHF